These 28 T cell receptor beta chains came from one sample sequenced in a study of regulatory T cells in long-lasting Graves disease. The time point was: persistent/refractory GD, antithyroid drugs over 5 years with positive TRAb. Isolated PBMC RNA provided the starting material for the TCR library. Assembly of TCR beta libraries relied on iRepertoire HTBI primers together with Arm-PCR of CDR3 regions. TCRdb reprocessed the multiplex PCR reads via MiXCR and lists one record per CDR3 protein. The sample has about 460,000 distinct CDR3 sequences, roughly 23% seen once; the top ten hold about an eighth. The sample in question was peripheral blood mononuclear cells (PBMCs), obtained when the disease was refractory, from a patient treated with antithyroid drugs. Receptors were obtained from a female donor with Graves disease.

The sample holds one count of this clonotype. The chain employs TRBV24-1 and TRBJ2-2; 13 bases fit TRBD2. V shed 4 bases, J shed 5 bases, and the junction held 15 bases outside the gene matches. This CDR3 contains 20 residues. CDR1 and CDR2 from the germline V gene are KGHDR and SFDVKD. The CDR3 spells CATSELGAQTSGGRTGELFF. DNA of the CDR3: TGTGCCACCAGTGAATTAGGGGCCCAGACTAGCGGGGGGCGTACCGGGGAGCTGTTTTTT.

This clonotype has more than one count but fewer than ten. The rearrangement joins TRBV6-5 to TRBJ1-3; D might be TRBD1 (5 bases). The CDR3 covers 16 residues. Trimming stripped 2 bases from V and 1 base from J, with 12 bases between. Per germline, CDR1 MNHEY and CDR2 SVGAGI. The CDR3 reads CASSYAGQGSGNTIYF. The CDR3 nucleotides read TGTGCCAGCAGTTACGCCGGGCAGGGATCTGGAAACACCATATATTTT.

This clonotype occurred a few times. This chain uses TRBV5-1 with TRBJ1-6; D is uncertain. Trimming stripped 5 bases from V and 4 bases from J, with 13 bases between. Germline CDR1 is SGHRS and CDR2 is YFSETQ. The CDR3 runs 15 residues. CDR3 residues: CASRGSLSYNSPLHF. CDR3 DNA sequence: TGCGCCAGCAGAGGGTCCCTAAGTTATAATTCACCCCTCCACTTT.

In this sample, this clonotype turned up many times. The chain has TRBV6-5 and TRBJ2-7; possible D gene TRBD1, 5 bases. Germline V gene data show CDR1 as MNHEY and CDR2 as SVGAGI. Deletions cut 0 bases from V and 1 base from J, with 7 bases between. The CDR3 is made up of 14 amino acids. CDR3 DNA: TGTGCCAGCAGTTACTCAAGGGGATCCTACGAGCAGTACTTC. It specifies CASSYSRGSYEQYF.

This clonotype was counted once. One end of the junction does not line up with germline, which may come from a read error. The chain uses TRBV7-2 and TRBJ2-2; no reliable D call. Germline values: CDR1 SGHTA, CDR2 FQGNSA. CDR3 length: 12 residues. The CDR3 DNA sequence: TGTGCCATCAGCTCCGGGCCCGGGGAGCTGTTTTTT. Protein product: CAISSGPGELFF.

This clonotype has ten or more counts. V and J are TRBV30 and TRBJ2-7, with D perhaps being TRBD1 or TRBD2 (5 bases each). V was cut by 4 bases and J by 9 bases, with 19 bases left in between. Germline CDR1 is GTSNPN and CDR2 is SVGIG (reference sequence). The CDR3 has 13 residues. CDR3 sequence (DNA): TGTGCCTGGACCCCCGGGACGGGCCGCTTGCAGTACTTC. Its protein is CAWTPGTGRLQYF.

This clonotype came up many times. CDR3 in DNA: TGCAGTGCTGGGTGGGAGAATCAGGAGCAGTACTTC. This codes for CSAGWENQEQYF. The chain is built from TRBV20-1 and TRBJ2-7; the D gene is possibly TRBD2 (5 bases). Germline-derived CDR1 and CDR2 are DFQATT and SNEGSKA (reference sequence). CDR3 length: 12 residues. V lost 5 bases, J lost 7 bases, and 15 bases lay in between.

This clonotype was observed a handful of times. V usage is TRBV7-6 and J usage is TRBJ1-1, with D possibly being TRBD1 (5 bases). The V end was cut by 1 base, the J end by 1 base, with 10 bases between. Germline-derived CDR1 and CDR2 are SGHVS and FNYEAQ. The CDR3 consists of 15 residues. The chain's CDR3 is CASSLVWGKNTEAFF. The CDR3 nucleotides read TGTGCCAGCAGCTTAGTGTGGGGGAAGAACACTGAAGCTTTCTTT. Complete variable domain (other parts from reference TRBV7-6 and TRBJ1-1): GAGVSQSPRYKVTKRGQDVALRCDPISGHVSLYWYRQALGQGPEFLTYFNYEAQQDKSGLPNDRFSAERPEGSISTLTIQRTEQRDSAMYRCASSLVWGKNTEAFFGQGTRLTVV.

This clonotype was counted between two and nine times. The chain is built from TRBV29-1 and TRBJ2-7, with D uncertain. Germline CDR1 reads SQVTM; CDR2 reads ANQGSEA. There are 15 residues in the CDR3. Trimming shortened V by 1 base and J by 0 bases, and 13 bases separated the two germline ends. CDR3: CSVEAMGFSSYEQYF. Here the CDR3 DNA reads TGCAGCGTTGAAGCTATGGGTTTCAGCTCCTACGAGCAGTACTTC.

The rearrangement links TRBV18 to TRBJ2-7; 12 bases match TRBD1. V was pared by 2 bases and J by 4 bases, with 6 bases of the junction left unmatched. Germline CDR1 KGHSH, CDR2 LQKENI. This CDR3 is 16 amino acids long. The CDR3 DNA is TGTGCCAGCTCACCATATGGGACAGGGGGCGAATACGAGCAGTACTTC. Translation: CASSPYGTGGEYEQYF.

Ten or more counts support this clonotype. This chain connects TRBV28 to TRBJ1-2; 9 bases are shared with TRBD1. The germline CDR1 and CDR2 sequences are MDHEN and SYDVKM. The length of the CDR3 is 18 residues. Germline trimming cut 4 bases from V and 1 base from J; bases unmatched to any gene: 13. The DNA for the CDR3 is TGTGCCAGCAGTTCCGCCAGGGACAGGGAGGGAGGTAACTATGGCTACACCTTC. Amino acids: CASSSARDREGGNYGYTF.

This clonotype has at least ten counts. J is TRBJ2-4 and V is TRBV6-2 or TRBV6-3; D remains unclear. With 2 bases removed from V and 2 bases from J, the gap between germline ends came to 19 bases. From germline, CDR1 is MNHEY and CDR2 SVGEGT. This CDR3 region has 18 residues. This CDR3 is CASSYRRRAVSTKNIQYF. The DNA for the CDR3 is TGTGCCAGCAGTTACCGACGCCGGGCGGTATCTACCAAAAACATTCAGTACTTC.

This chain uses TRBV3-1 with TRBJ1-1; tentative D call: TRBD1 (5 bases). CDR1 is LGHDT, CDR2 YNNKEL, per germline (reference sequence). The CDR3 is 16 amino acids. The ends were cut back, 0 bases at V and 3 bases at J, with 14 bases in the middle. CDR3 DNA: TGTGCCAGCAGCCAAGATTTAGAGGGGATTGACACTGAAGCTTTCTTT. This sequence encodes CASSQDLEGIDTEAFF.

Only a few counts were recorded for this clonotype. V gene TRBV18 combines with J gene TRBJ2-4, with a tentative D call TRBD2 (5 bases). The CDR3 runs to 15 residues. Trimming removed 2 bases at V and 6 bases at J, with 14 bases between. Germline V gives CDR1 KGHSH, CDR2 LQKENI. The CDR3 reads CASSPDGIEGNIQYF. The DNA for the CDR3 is TGTGCCAGCTCACCAGACGGGATCGAGGGAAACATTCAGTACTTC.

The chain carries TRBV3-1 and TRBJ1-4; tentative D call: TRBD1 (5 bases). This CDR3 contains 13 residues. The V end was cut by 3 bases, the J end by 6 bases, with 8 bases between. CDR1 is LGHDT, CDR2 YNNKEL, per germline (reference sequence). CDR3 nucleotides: TGTGCCAGCAGCCAGTCGACAGATGAAAAACTGTTTTTT. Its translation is CASSQSTDEKLFF. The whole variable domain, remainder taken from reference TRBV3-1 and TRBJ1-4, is DTAVSQTPKYLVTQMGNDKSIKCEQNLGHDTMYWYKQDSKKFLKIMFSYNNKELIINETVPNRFSPKSPDKAHLNLHINSLELGDSAVYFCASSQSTDEKLFFGSGTQLSVL.

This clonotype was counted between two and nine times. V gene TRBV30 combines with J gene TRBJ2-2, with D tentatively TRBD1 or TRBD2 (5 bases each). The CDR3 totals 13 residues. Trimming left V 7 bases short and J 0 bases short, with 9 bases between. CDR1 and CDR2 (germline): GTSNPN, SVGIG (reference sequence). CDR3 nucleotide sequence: TGTGCCTATGGGACGGCGAACACCGGGGAGCTGTTTTTT. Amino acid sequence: CAYGTANTGELFF. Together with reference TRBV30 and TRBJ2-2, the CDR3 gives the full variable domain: SQTIHQWPATLVQPVGSPLSLECTVEGTSNPNLYWYRQAAGRGLQLLFYSVGIGQISSEVPQNLSASRPQDRQFILSSKKLLLSDSGFYLCAYGTANTGELFFGEGSRLTVL.

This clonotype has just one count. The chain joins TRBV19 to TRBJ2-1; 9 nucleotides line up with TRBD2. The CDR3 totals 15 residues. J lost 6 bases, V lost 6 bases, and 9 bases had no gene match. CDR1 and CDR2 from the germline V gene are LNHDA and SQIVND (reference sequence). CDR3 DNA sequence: TGTGCCAGTAGCCCCGGACTAGCGCAACTCAATGAGCAGTTCTTC. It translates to CASSPGLAQLNEQFF. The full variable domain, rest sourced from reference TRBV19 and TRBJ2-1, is DGGITQSPKYLFRKEGQNVTLSCEQNLNHDAMYWYRQDPGQGLRLIYYSQIVNDFQKGDIAEGYSVSREKKESFPLTVTSAQKNPTAFYLCASSPGLAQLNEQFFGPGTRLTVL.

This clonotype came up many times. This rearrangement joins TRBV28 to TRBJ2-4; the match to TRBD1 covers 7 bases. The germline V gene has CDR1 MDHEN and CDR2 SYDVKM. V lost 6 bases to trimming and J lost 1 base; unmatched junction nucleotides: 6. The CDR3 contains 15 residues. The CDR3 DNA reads TGTGCCAGCAGCATACAGGGGTTGGCCAAAAACATTCAGTACTTC. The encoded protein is CASSIQGLAKNIQYF.

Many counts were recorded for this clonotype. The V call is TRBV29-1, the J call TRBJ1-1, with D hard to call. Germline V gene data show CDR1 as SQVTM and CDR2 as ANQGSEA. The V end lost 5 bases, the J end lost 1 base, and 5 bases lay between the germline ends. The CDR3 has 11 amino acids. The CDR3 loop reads CSVPRNTEAFF. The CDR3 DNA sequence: TGCAGCGTTCCGAGGAACACTGAAGCTTTCTTT.

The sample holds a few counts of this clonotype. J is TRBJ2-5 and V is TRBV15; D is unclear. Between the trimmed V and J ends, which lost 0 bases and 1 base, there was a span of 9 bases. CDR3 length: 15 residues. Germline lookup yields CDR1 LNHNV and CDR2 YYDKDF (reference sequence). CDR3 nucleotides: TGTGCCACCAGCAGAGAAGATGGCTCCCAAGAGACCCAGTACTTC. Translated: CATSREDGSQETQYF.

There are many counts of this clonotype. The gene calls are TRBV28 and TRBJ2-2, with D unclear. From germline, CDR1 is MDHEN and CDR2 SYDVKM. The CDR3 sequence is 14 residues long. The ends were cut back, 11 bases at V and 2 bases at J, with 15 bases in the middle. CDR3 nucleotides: TGTGCCCTCAGGCGGAGTTTAAACACCGGGGAGCTGTTTTTT. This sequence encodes CALRRSLNTGELFF.

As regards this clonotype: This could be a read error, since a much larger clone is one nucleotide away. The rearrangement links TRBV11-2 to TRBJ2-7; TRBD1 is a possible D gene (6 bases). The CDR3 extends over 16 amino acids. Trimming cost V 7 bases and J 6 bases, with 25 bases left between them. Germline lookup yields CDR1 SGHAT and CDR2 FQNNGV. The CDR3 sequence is CASTSRRPGEDGEQYF. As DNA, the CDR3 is TGTGCCAGCACCTCCCGGCGACCAGGGGAAGATGGCGAGCAGTACTTC.

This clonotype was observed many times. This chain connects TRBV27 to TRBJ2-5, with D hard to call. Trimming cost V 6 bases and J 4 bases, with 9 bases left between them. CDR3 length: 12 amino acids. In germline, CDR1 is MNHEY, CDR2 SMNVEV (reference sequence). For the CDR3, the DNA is TGTGCCAGCAGCCCAGGCGCAGAGACCCAGTACTTC. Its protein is CASSPGAETQYF.

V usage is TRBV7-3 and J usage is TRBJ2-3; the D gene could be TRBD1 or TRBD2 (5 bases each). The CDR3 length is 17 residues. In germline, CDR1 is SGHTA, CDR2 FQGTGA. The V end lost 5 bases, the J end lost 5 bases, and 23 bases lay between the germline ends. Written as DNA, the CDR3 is TGTGCCAGCAGCCCGTCGGGGCGCGCCACCCGGCAAGATACGCAGTATTTT. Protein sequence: CASSPSGRATRQDTQYF. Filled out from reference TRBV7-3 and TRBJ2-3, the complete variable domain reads GAGVSQTPSNKVTEKGKYVELRCDPISGHTALYWYRQSLGQGPEFLIYFQGTGAADDSGLPNDRFFAVRPEGSVSTLKIQRTERGDSAVYLCASSPSGRATRQDTQYFGPGTRLTVL.

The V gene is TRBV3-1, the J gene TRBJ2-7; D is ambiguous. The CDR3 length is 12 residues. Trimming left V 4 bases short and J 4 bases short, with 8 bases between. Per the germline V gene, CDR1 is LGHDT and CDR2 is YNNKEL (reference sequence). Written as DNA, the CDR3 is TGTGCCAGCAGCCGCCTTAATTACGAGCAGTACTTC. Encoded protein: CASSRLNYEQYF.

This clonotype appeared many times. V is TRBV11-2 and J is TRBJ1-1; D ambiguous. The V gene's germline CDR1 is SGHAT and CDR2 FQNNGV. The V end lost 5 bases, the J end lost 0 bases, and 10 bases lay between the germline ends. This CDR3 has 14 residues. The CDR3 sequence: CASSRNSMNTEAFF. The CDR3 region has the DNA TGTGCCAGCAGCCGAAATTCGATGAACACTGAAGCTTTCTTT.

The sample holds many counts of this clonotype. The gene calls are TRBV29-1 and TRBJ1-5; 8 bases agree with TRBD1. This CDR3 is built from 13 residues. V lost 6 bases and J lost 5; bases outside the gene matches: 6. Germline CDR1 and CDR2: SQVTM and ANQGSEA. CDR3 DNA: TGCAGCGTGCAAGGACAGGGCGATCAGCCCCAGCATTTT. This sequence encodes CSVQGQGDQPQHF.

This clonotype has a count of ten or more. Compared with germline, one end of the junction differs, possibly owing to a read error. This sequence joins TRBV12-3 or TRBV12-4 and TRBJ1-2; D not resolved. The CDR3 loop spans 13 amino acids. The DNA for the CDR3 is TGTGCCAGCAGTTTTGGGTTTGGGGAAAAACTTGGTTTC. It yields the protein CASSFGFGEKLGF.